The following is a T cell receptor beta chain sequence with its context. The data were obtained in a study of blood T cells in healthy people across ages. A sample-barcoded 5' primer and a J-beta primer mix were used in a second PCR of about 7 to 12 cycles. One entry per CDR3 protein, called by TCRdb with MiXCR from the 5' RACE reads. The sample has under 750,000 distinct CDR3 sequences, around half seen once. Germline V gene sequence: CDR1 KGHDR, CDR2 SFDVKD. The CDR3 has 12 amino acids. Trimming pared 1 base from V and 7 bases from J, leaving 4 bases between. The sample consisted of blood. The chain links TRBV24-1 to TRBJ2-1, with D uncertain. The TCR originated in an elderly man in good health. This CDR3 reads CATSDFHNEQFF. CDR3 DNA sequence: TGTGCCACCAGTGATTTCCATAATGAGCAGTTCTTC.